Reported below is one T cell receptor beta chain. In the original analysis: Amplification of reference gene primers provided the estimated nucleated cell counts. TCRdb keeps only in-frame clones here, not all; method: immunoSEQ multiplex PCR. That table is the source of V, J and clone size, and D and trimming were worked out from the DNA. The table includes over 110,000 clones, around 90% detected once. The data were taken from a study of blood T cell repertoires in COVID-19. Whole-study context: Acute-phase and convalescent COVID-19 samples originated in the United States, Italy and Spain.

There are 13 residues in the CDR3. The V and J ends lost 0 bases and 3 bases respectively, with 6 bases between them. The germline V gene has CDR1 MNHEY and CDR2 SVGAGI. V and J are TRBV6-5 and TRBJ2-7; D is perhaps TRBD2 (5 bases). The sequencing sample was made of peripheral blood. The receptor was derived from a man in his 70s with acute or convalescent COVID-19. The CDR3 loop reads CASSYSGVYEQYF. DNA for the CDR3: TGTGCCAGCAGTTACTCGGGAGTCTACGAGCAGTACTTC.